Presented here are 23 T cell receptor beta chains from one specimen sequenced in a study of shared clonotypes between healthy human individuals. Using immunoSEQ multiplex PCR, the repertoire was profiled, and TCRdb retains in-frame clones only, with some absent. This sample yields millions of clones, of which about 95% are seen a single time; roughly 1% belongs to the top ten. CD45RO-negative CD8 cells positively selected for CCR7 made up the naive population, which excluded terminally differentiated effector memory CD45RA+ cells. Sequenced input: naive CD8+ T cells sorted from blood. Receptor source: a man younger than 35 in good health.

This sequence joins TRBV9 and TRBJ2-7, with D possibly being TRBD1 (6 bases). The V end lost 0 bases, the J end lost 6 bases, and 13 bases lay between the germline ends. Germline assignment: CDR1 SGDLS and CDR2 YYNGEE. The CDR3 has 14 residues. Here the CDR3 reads CASSVETGSSEQYF. CDR3 nucleotides: TGTGCCAGCAGCGTAGAAACAGGGTCTAGCGAGCAGTACTTC.

V is TRBV19 and J is TRBJ2-2, with D maybe TRBD2 (7 bases). The V end was cut by 4 bases, the J end by 4 bases, with 16 bases between. The CDR3 contains 16 residues. From germline, CDR1 is LNHDA and CDR2 SQIVND (reference sequence). The CDR3 coding sequence is TGTGCCAGTAGTACTCCGCGGGGGCCATCCACCGGGGAGCTGTTTTTT. Protein: CASSTPRGPSTGELFF.

The CDR3 nucleotides are TGTGCCAGCGGGGCCGGGGCAGCGGGGGTCCACACAGATACGCAGTATTTT. This encodes CASGAGAAGVHTDTQYF. The chain has TRBV11-2 and TRBJ2-3; 8 nucleotides line up with TRBD2. This CDR3 has 17 residues. With V trimmed by 8 bases and J by 2 bases, 15 bases remained unmatched. Germline CDR1 reads SGHAT; CDR2 reads FQNNGV.

This chain links TRBV5-6 with TRBJ2-1; 8 nucleotides align to TRBD1. V lost 3 bases and J lost 5; bases outside the gene matches: 4. This CDR3 contains 14 residues. Germline CDR1 reads SGHDT; CDR2 reads YYEEEE. The CDR3 region is CASSSLTGDNEQFF. CDR3 sequence (DNA): TGTGCCAGCAGCTCTTTGACAGGGGACAATGAGCAGTTCTTC.

This sequence joins TRBV15 and TRBJ2-7; TRBD2 matches 10 bases. The junction had 19 bases not matched to a gene; V was cut back by 9 bases and J by 2 bases. CDR3 length equals 18 residues. Germline V gene data show CDR1 as LNHNV and CDR2 as YYDKDF (reference sequence). CDR3 residues: CATSSPLAGSKGPYEQYF. The CDR3 bases are TGTGCCACTTCCTCACCACTAGCGGGGTCCAAGGGGCCCTACGAGCAGTACTTC.

The V and J genes are TRBV5-1 and TRBJ2-7; a weak D match, TRBD2 (5 bases). Germline V gene lookup returns CDR1 SGHRS and CDR2 YFSETQ. This CDR3 is built from 16 residues. V lost 0 bases to trimming and J lost 6 bases, with 19 bases between them. The CDR3 nucleotides read TGCGCCAGCAGCTTGGGGCTGGGAAAAGTAGGGAGCGAGCAGTACTTC. This translates into CASSLGLGKVGSEQYF.

The gene calls are TRBV29-1 and TRBJ2-7; no definite D call. V gave up 0 bases and J gave up 6 bases, with 12 bases separating them. Germline V gene sequence: CDR1 SQVTM, CDR2 ANQGSEA. The CDR3 extends over 13 amino acids. CDR3 region: CSVEEARWGEQYF. CDR3 nucleotides: TGCAGCGTTGAAGAGGCCAGGTGGGGCGAGCAGTACTTC.

This clone has only one observation. This sequence joins TRBV20-1 and TRBJ2-1; maybe TRBD2 (5 bases). Germline V gene lookup returns CDR1 DFQATT and CDR2 SNEGSKA (reference sequence). Trimming left V 5 bases short and J 14 bases short, with 13 bases between. CDR3 length equals 10 residues. CDR3: CSAPGPREFF. The CDR3 DNA follows: TGCAGTGCTCCCGGCCCGAGGGAGTTCTTC.

The rearrangement joins TRBV27 to TRBJ2-3; TRBD1 might be the D (5 bases). This CDR3 region has 15 residues. The ends were cut back, 7 bases at V and 2 bases at J, with 16 bases in the middle. Germline V gene lookup returns CDR1 MNHEY and CDR2 SMNVEV (reference sequence). The CDR3 region is CASILRGPLTDTQYF. In DNA form, the CDR3 reads TGTGCCAGCATCCTAAGGGGCCCCCTCACAGATACGCAGTATTTT.

V and J are TRBV6-5 and TRBJ2-2; either TRBD1 or TRBD2 may fit D (5 bases each). The CDR3 has 14 residues. Trimming pared 8 bases from V and 4 bases from J, leaving 14 bases between. Per the germline V gene, CDR1 is MNHEY and CDR2 is SVGAGI. This CDR3 is CASRFGAGTGELFF. CDR3 bases: TGTGCCAGCCGTTTCGGGGCGGGCACCGGGGAGCTGTTTTTT.

There are a few counts of this clone. One end of the junction is discordant with germline, which a read error may explain. The chain employs TRBV19 and TRBJ1-6; D ambiguous. Germline V CDR1 and CDR2: LNHDA, SQIVND (reference sequence). The CDR3 contains 12 residues. The DNA for the CDR3 is TGTGCCAGTAGTATAGGAGGTTCAGCCCTCCACTTT. It translates to CASSIGGSALHF.

Remarks on this clone: Distinct nucleotide sequences in the sample also encode this CDR3. The J gene is TRBJ2-7, the V gene TRBV9; D is perhaps TRBD1 (6 bases). The V end lost 0 bases, the J end lost 3 bases, and 10 bases lay between the germline ends. Germline values: CDR1 SGDLS, CDR2 YYNGEE. The CDR3 spans 14 residues. The CDR3 bases are TGTGCCAGCAGCGTAGACGGGACAAACTACGAGCAGTACTTC. Translating it yields CASSVDGTNYEQYF.

This clone was detected once. This sequence joins TRBV2 and TRBJ2-2; the D gene is possibly TRBD2 (5 bases). Trimming left V 4 bases short and J 1 base short, with 16 bases between. There are 17 residues in the CDR3. The germline V gene encodes CDR1 SNHLY and CDR2 FYNNEI. CDR3 protein: CASSAYLATLNTGELFF. CDR3 coding DNA: TGTGCCAGCAGTGCATACCTAGCAACCCTGAACACCGGGGAGCTGTTTTTT. The whole variable domain, filled in from reference TRBV2 and TRBJ2-2, reads EPEVTQTPSHQVTQMGQEVILRCVPISNHLYFYWYRQILGQKVEFLVSFYNNEISEKSEIFDDQFSVERPDGSNFTLKIRSTKLEDSAMYFCASSAYLATLNTGELFFGEGSRLTVL.

The J gene is TRBJ2-7, the V gene TRBV13; D might be TRBD2 (6 bases). The CDR3 loop spans 13 amino acids. Germline-derived CDR1 and CDR2 are PRHDT and FYEKMQ (reference sequence). V lost 3 bases, J lost 4 bases, and 10 bases lay in between. The CDR3 reads CASSFLGGYEQYF. CDR3 nucleotide sequence: TGTGCCAGCAGCTTTCTTGGAGGGTACGAGCAGTACTTC.

V usage is TRBV6-1 and J usage is TRBJ2-1, with 9 bases aligning to TRBD1. CDR1 and CDR2 from the germline V gene are MNHNS and SASEGT. V shed 3 bases, J shed 5 bases, and the junction held 8 bases outside the gene matches. CDR3 length: 16 residues. CDR3 coding DNA: TGTGCCAGCAGTGAGTCCGGGACAGGGACCAACAATGAGCAGTTCTTC. It yields the protein CASSESGTGTNNEQFF.

This clone appeared once. This chain uses TRBV2 with TRBJ1-3, with 7 bases lining up with TRBD1. V was clipped by 8 bases and J by 2 bases; unmatched bases: 18. Germline V CDR1 and CDR2: SNHLY, FYNNEI. The CDR3 has 18 amino acids. CDR3 sequence reads: CASSGGIRQGKAGNTIYF. The CDR3 DNA is TGTGCCAGCTCCGGGGGCATAAGACAGGGAAAGGCTGGAAACACCATATATTTT.

The rearrangement links TRBV14 to TRBJ2-3, with D tentatively TRBD2 (6 bases). The germline CDR1 and CDR2 sequences are SGHDN and FVKESK. This CDR3 has 16 residues. Trimming cost V 5 bases and J 0 bases, with 15 bases left between them. As DNA, the CDR3 is TGTGCCAGCAGCTATCGGACTACCCATAGCACAGATACGCAGTATTTT. It encodes CASSYRTTHSTDTQYF. Combining the CDR3 with reference TRBV14 and TRBJ2-3 gives the whole variable domain EAGVTQFPSHSVIEKGQTVTLRCDPISGHDNLYWYRRVMGKEIKFLLHFVKESKQDESGMPNNRFLAERTGGTYSTLKVQPAELEDSGVYFCASSYRTTHSTDTQYFGPGTRLTVL.

The rearrangement uses TRBV7-9 and TRBJ2-2; no clear D. This CDR3 comprises 15 residues. The V gene's germline CDR1 is SEHNR and CDR2 FQNEAQ (reference sequence). The V end was cut by 5 bases, the J end by 7 bases, with 17 bases between. CDR3 sequence: CASSPRDSIIGELFF. In DNA, the CDR3 is TGTGCCAGCAGCCCTAGAGATAGCATAATCGGGGAGCTGTTTTTT.

This clone was seen a few times. Additional DNA sequences in this sample encode the identical CDR3. The rearrangement joins TRBV30 to TRBJ1-6, with D unclear. Germline V gene sequence: CDR1 GTSNPN, CDR2 SVGIG (reference sequence). The CDR3 is 11 amino acids. Trimming left V 0 bases short and J 7 bases short, with 1 base between. CDR3 sequence reads: CAWSVNSPLHF. The CDR3 region has the DNA TGTGCCTGGAGTGTAAATTCACCCCTCCACTTT.

CDR3 nucleotide sequence: TGTGCCAGCAGCTTAGTGCGGGGGTTGAACACTGAAGCTTTCTTT. This encodes CASSLVRGLNTEAFF. The chain employs TRBV7-2 and TRBJ1-1, with D perhaps TRBD1 (5 bases). V was shortened by 1 base and J by 0 bases, with 9 bases between the two germline ends. Germline V CDR1 and CDR2: SGHTA, FQGNSA. This CDR3 has 15 residues.

As to this clone: Sequence at one end of the junction differs from germline and may be a read error. The chain couples TRBV6-1 to TRBJ1-6; D perhaps matches TRBD1 (6 bases). The CDR3 spans 15 residues. CDR1 is MNHNS, CDR2 SASEGT, per germline. CDR3 amino acids: CASSVKGVDNSPLHF. The CDR3, as DNA: TGTGCCAGCAGTGTCAAGGGGGTGGATAACTCACCCCTCCACTTT.

The chain recombines TRBV7-9 with TRBJ2-1, with TRBD2 matching 11 bases. Trimming removed 5 bases from V and 7 bases from J; junction bases left unmatched: 19. The CDR3 length is 19 residues. Germline V gives CDR1 SEHNR, CDR2 FQNEAQ (reference sequence). The CDR3 here is CASSPDRGTSGGDFNEQFF. CDR3 in DNA: TGTGCCAGCAGCCCCGACAGGGGAACTAGCGGGGGCGACTTTAATGAGCAGTTCTTC. Based on the CDR3 plus reference TRBV7-9 and TRBJ2-1, the full variable domain is DTGVSQNPRHKITKRGQNVTFRCDPISEHNRLYWYRQTLGQGPEFLTYFQNEAQLEKSRLLSDRFSAERPKGSFSTLEIQRTEQGDSAMYLCASSPDRGTSGGDFNEQFFGPGTRLTVL.

The chain couples TRBV28 to TRBJ2-5; 9 nucleotides agree with TRBD2. After removal of 3 bases from V and 3 bases from J, the junction contained 8 bases not matched to a gene. The V gene's germline CDR1 is MDHEN and CDR2 SYDVKM. The CDR3 sequence is 16 residues long. The CDR3 DNA is TGTGCCAGCAGTTTCGAGACTAGCGGTGTTAAAGAGACCCAGTACTTC. Protein: CASSFETSGVKETQYF.